The clone carrying this T cell receptor (beta chain) appeared many times. What it binds is unknown. V lost 0 bases and J lost 2, with 14 bases in between. The CDR3 is made up of 16 amino acids. Germline CDR1 and CDR2: PRHDT and FYEKMQ (reference sequence). This specimen comes from a study of T-cell memory formation after mild COVID-19. Study background: Most TCR clusters belonged to a single donor. Overall study results and limits: Contracting clones localized mainly to CM and EM when CD4+ and mainly to EMRA when CD8+.

TCRdb reprocessed the 5' RACE reads with MiXCR, giving one entry per CDR3 protein. The data hold about 44,000 distinct CDR3 sequences, with approximately 7% observed a single time. The chain couples TRBV13 to TRBJ2-7, with D possibly TRBD2 on 6 matching bases. Material: PBMCs or a T cell subset sorted from them (not recorded which). The receptor was derived from an adult who had mild COVID-19 (a few samples of this study predate the infection). Cell type and time point are not known. The CDR3 DNA sequence: TGTGCCAGCAGCTTAGGCCTCGGCGGGACGACCTACGAGCAGTACTTC. It encodes CASSLGLGGTTYEQYF.